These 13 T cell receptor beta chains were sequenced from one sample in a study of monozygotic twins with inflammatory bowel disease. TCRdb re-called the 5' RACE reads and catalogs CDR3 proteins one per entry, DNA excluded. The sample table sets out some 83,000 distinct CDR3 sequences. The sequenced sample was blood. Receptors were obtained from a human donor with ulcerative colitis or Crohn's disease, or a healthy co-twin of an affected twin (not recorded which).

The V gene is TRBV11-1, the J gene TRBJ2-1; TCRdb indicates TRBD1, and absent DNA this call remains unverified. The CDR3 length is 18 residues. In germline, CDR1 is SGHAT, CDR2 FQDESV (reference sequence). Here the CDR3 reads CASSLYPRDRDSYNEQFF.

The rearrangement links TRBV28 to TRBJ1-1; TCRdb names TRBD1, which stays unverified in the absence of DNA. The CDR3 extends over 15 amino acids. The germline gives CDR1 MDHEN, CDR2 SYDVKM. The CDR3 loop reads CASSPPRVMNTEAFF.

CDR3: CASTGVTEAFF. The gene calls are TRBV10-3 and TRBJ1-1; the TCRdb D gene call, TRBD1, has no DNA to confirm it. Looked up from germline, CDR1 is ENHRY and CDR2 is SYGVKD. The CDR3 spans 11 residues.

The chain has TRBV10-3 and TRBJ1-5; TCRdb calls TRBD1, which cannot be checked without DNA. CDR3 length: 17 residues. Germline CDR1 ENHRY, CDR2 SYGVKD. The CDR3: CAISEPWGEESNQPQHF.

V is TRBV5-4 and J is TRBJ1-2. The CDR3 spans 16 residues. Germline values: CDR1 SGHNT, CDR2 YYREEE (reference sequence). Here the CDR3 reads CASSRRGQRRDYGYTF.

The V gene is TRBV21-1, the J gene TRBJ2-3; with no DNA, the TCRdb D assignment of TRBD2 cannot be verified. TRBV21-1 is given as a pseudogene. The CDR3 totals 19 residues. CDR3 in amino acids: CASSKLGSGGPISTDTQYF.

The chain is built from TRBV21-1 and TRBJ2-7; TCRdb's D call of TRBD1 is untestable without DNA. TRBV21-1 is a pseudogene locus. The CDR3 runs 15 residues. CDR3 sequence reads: CASSPRTGVSYEQYF.

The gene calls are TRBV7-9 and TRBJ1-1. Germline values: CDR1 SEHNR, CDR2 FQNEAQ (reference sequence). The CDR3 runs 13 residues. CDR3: CASSLVDVTEAFF. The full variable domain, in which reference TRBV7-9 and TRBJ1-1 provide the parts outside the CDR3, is DTGVSQNPRHKITKRGQNVTFRCDPISEHNRLYWYRQTLGQGPEFLTYFQNEAQLEKSRLLSDRFSAERPKGSFSTLEIQRTEQGDSAMYLCASSLVDVTEAFFGQGTRLTVV.

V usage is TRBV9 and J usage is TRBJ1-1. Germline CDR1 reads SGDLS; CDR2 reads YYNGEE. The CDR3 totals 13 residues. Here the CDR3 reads CASSVVAGPEAFF.

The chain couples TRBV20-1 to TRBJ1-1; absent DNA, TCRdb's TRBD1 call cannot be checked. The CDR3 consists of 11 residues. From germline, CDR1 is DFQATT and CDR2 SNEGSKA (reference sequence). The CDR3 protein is CSARDRAEAFF.

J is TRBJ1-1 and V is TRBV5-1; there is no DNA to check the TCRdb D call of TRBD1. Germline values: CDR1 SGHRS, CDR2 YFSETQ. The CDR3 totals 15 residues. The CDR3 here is CASSFLSGGGTEAFF. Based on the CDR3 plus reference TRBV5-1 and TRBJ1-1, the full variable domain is KAGVTQTPRYLIKTRGQQVTLSCSPISGHRSVSWYQQTPGQGLQFLFEYFSETQRNKGNFPGRFSGRQFSNSRSEMNVSTLELGDSALYLCASSFLSGGGTEAFFGQGTRLTVV.

The CDR3 loop reads CASTRETNTGELFF. The gene calls are TRBV6-1 and TRBJ2-2. Germline CDR1 MNHNS, CDR2 SASEGT. This CDR3 comprises 14 residues.

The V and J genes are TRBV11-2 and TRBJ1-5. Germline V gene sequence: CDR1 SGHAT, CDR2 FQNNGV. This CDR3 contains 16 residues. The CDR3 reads CASSLSEGHSNQPQHF.